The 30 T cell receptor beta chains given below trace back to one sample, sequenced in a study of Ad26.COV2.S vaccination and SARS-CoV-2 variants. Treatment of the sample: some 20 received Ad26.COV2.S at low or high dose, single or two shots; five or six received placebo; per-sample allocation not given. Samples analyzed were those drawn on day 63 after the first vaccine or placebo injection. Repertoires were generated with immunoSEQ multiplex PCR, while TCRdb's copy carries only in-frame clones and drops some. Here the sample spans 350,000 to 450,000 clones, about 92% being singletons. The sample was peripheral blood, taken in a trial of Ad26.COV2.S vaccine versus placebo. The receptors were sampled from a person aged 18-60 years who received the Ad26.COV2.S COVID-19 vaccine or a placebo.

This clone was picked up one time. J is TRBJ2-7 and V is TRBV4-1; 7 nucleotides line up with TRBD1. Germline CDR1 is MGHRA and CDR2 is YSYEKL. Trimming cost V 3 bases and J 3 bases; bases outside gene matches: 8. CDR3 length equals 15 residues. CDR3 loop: CASSHTGTAFYEQYF. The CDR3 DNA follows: TGCGCCAGCAGCCATACCGGGACAGCCTTCTACGAGCAGTACTTC.

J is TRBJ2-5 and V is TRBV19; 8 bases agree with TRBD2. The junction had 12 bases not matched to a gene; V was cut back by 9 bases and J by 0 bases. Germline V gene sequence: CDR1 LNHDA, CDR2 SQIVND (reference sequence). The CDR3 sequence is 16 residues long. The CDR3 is CASGYQRGGHQETQYF. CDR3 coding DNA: TGTGCCAGCGGCTACCAACGGGGGGGACACCAAGAGACCCAGTACTTC.

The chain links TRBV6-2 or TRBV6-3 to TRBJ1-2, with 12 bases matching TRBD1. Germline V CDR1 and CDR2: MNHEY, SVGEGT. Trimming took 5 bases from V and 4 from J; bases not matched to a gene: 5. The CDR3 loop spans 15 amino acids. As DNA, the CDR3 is TGTGCCAGCAGTACTGGGACAGGGGGCATCTATGGCTACACCTTC. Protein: CASSTGTGGIYGYTF.

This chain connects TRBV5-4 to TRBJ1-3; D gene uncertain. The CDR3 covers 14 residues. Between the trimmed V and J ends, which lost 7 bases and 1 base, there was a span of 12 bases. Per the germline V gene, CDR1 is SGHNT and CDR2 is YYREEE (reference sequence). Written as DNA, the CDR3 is TGTGCCAGCGGACGAGGGTCGTCTGGAAACACCATATATTTT. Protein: CASGRGSSGNTIYF. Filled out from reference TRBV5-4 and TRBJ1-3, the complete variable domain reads ETGVTQSPTHLIKTRGQQVTLRCSSQSGHNTVSWYQQALGQGPQFIFQYYREEENGRGNFPPRFSGLQFPNYSSELNVNALELDDSALYLCASGRGSSGNTIYFGEGSWLTVV.

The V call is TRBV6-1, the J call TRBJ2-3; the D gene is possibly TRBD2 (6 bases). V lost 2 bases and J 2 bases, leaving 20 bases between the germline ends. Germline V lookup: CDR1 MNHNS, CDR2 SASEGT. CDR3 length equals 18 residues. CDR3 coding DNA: TGTGCCAGCAGTGAACGGGCCGCGGGGTCCCTAAACACAGATACGCAGTATTTT. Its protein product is CASSERAAGSLNTDTQYF.

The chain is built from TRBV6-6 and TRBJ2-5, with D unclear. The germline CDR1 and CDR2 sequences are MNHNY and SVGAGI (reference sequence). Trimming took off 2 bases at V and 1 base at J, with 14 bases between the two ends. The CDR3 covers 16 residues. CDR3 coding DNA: TGTGCCAGCAGTTACGACCGGATCTGGGGCCAAGAGACCCAGTACTTC. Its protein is CASSYDRIWGQETQYF.

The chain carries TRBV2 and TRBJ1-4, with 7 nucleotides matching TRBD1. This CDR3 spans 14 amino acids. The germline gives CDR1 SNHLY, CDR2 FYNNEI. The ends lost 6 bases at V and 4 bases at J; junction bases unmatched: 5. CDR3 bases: TGTGCCAGCAGAGACCAGGGGGGTAATGAAAAACTGTTTTTT. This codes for CASRDQGGNEKLFF.

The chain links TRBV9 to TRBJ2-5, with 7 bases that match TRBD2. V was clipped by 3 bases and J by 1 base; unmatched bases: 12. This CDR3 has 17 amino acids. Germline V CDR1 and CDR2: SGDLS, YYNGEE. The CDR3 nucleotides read TGTGCCAGCAGCGGGGAGGGGTCCTTAGTAGGCCAAGAGACCCAGTACTTC. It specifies CASSGEGSLVGQETQYF.

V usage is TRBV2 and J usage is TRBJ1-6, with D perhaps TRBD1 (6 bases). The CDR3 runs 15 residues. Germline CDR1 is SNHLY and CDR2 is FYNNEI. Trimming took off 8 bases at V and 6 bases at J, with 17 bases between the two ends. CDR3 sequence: CASQPGGVGNSPLHF. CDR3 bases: TGTGCCAGCCAGCCGGGGGGCGTAGGTAATTCACCCCTCCACTTT. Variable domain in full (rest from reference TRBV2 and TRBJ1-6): EPEVTQTPSHQVTQMGQEVILRCVPISNHLYFYWYRQILGQKVEFLVSFYNNEISEKSEIFDDQFSVERPDGSNFTLKIRSTKLEDSAMYFCASQPGGVGNSPLHFGNGTRLTVT.

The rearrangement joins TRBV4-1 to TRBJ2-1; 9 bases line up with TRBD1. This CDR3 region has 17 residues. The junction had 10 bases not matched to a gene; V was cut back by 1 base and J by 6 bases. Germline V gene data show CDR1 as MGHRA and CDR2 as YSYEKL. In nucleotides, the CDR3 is TGCGCCAGCAGCCAAGTCGGTGGGACAGGGATGTTCAATGAGCAGTTCTTC. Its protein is CASSQVGGTGMFNEQFF.

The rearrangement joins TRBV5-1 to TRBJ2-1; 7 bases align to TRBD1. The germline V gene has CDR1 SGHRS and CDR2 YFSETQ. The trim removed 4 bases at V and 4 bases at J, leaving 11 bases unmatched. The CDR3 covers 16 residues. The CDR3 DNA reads TGCGCCAGCAGCCTGGCTCCGGGACAGACGTACAATGAGCAGTTCTTC. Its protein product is CASSLAPGQTYNEQFF. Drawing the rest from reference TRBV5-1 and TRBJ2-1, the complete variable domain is KAGVTQTPRYLIKTRGQQVTLSCSPISGHRSVSWYQQTPGQGLQFLFEYFSETQRNKGNFPGRFSGRQFSNSRSEMNVSTLELGDSALYLCASSLAPGQTYNEQFFGPGTRLTVL.

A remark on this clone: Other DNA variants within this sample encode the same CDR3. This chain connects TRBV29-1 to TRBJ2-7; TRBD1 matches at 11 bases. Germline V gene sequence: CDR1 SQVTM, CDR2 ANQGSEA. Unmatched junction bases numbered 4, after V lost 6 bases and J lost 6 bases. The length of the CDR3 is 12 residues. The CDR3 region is CSVAGTGGEQYF. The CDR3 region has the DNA TGCAGCGTAGCCGGGACAGGGGGCGAGCAGTACTTC.

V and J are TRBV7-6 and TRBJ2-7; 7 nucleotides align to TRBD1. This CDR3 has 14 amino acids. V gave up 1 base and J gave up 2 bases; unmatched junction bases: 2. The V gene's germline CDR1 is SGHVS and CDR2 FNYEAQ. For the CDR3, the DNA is TGTGCCAGCAGCTTAGAAGGGACAGCCTACGAGCAGTACTTC. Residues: CASSLEGTAYEQYF.

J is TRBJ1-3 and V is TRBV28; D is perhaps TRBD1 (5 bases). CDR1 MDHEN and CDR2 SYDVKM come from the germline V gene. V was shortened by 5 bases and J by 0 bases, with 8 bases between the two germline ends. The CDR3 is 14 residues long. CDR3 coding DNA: TGTGCCAGCAGTACAGGCTTCTCTGGAAACACCATATATTTT. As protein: CASSTGFSGNTIYF. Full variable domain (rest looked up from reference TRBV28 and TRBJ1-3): DVKVTQSSRYLVKRTGEKVFLECVQDMDHENMFWYRQDPGLGLRLIYFSYDVKMKEKGDIPEGYSVSREKKERFSLILESASTNQTSMYLCASSTGFSGNTIYFGEGSWLTVV.

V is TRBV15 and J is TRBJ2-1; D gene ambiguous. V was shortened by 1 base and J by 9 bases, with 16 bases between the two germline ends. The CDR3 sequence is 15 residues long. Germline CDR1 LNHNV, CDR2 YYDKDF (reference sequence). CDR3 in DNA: TGTGCCACCAGCAGAGTACCGGCCCGGACGGGTGAGCAGTTCTTC. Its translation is CATSRVPARTGEQFF.

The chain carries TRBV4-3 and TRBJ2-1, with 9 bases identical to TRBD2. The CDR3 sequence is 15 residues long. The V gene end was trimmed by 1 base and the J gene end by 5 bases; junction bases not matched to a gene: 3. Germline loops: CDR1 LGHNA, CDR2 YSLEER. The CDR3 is CASSQVSSGNNEQFF. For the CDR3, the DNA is TGCGCCAGCAGCCAAGTTTCTAGCGGGAACAATGAGCAGTTCTTC.

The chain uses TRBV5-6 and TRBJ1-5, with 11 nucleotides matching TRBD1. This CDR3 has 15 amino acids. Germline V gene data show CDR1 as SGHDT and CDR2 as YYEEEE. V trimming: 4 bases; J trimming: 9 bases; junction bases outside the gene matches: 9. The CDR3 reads CASSQGQGARGPQHF. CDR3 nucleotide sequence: TGTGCCAGCAGCCAAGGACAGGGGGCCCGCGGGCCCCAGCATTTT. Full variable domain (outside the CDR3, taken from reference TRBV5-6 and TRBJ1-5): DAGVTQSPTHLIKTRGQQVTLRCSPKSGHDTVSWYQQALGQGPQFIFQYYEEEERQRGNFPDRFSGHQFPNYSSELNVNALLLGDSALYLCASSQGQGARGPQHFGDGTRLSIL.

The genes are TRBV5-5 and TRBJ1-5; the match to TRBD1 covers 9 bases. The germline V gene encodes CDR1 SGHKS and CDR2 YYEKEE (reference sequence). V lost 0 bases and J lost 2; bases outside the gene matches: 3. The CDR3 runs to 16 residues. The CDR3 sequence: CASSLGDRVGNQPQHF. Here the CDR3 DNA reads TGTGCCAGCAGCTTGGGGGACAGGGTTGGCAATCAGCCCCAGCATTTT.

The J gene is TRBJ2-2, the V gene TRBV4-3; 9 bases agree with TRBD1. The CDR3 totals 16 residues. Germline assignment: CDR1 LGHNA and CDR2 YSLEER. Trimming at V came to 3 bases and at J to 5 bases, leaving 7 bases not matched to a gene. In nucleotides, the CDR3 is TGCGCCAGCAGCCACACCGGGACAGGGTTTACCGGGGAGCTGTTTTTT. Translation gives CASSHTGTGFTGELFF.

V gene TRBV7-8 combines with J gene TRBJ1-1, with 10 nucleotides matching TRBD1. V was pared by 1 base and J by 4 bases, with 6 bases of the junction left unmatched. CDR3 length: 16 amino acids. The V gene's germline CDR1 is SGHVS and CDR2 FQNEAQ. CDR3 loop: CASSLEGQGVGTEAFF. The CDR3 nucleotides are TGTGCCAGCAGCTTAGAAGGACAGGGGGTTGGCACTGAAGCTTTCTTT.

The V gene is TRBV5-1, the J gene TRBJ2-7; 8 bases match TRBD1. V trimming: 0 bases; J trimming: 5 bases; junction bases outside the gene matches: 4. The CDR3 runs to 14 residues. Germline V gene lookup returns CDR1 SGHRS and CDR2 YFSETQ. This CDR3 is CASSLAPGGDEQYF. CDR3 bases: TGCGCCAGCAGCTTGGCTCCAGGGGGCGACGAGCAGTACTTC.

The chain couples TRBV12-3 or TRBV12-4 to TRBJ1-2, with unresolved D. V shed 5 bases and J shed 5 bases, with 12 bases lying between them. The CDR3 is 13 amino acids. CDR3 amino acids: CASSGRQAYGYTF. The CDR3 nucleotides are TGTGCCAGCAGTGGACGTCAGGCTTATGGCTACACCTTC.

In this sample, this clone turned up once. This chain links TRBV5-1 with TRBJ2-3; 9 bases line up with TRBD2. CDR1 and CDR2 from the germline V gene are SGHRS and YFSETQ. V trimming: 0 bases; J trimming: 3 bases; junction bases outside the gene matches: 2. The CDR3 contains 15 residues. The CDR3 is CASSLGGGATDTQYF. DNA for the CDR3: TGCGCCAGCAGCTTGGGCGGGGGGGCAACAGATACGCAGTATTTT.

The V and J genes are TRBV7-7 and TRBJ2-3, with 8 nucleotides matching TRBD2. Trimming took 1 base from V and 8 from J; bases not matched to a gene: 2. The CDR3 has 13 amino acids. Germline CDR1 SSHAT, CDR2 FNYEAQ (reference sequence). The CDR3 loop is CASSLGAGATQYF. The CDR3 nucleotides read TGTGCCAGCAGCTTAGGAGCGGGGGCTACGCAGTATTTT.

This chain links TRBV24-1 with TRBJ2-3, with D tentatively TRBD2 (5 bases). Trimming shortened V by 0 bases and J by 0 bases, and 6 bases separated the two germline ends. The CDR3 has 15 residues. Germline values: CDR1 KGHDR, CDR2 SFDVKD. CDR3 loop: CATSDLAGSTDTQYF. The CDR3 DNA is TGTGCCACCAGTGATTTGGCGGGTAGCACAGATACGCAGTATTTT.

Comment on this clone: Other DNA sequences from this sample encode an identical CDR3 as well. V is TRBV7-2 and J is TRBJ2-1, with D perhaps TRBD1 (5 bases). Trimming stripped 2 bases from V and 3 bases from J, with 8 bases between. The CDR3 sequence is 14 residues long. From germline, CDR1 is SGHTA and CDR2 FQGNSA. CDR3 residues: CASSLSRDYNEQFF. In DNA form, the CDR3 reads TGTGCCAGCAGCTTATCCAGGGACTACAATGAGCAGTTCTTC.

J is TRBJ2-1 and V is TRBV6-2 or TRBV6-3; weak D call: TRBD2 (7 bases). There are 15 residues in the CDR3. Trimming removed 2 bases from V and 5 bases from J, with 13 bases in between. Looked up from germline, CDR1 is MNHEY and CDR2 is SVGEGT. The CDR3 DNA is TGTGCCAGCAGTTACGGCGGGGGCCAGGACAATGAGCAGTTCTTC. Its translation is CASSYGGGQDNEQFF.

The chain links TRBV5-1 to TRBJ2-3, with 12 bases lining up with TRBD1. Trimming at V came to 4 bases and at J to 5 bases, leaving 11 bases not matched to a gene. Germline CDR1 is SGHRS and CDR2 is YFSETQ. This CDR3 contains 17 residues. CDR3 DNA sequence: TGCGCCAGCAGCATCGTCCCGGGACAGGGGGCGCAAGATACGCAGTATTTT. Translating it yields CASSIVPGQGAQDTQYF. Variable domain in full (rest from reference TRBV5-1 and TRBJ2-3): KAGVTQTPRYLIKTRGQQVTLSCSPISGHRSVSWYQQTPGQGLQFLFEYFSETQRNKGNFPGRFSGRQFSNSRSEMNVSTLELGDSALYLCASSIVPGQGAQDTQYFGPGTRLTVL.

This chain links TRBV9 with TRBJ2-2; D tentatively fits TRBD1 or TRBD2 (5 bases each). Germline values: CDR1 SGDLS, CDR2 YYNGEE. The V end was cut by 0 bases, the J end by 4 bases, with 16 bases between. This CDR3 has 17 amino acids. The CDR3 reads CASSVVAGTLGTGELFF. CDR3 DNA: TGTGCCAGCAGCGTAGTGGCCGGGACCTTGGGCACCGGGGAGCTGTTTTTT.

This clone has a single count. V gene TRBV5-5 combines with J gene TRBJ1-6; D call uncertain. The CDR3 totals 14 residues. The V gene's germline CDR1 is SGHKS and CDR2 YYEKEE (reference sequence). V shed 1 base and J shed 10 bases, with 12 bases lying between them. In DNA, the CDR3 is TGTGCCAGCAGCTTGAGAGGCGACCGATCACCCCTCCACTTT. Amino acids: CASSLRGDRSPLHF.